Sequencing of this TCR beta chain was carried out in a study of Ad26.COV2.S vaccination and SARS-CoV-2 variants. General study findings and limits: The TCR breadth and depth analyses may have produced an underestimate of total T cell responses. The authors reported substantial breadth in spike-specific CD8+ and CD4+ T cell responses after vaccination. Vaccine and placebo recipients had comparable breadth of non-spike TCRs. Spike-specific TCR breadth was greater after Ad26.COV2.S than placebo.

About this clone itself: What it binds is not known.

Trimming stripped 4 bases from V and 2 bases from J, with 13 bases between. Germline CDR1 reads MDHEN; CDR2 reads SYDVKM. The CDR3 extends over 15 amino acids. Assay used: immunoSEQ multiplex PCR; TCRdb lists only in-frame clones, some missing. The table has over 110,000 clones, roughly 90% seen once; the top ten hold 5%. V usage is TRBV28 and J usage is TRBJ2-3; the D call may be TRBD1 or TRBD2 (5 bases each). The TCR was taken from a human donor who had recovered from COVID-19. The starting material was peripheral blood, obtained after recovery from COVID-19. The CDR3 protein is CASSSVGDLTDTQYF. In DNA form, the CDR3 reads TGTGCCAGCAGTTCCGTGGGGGATCTCACAGATACGCAGTATTTT.